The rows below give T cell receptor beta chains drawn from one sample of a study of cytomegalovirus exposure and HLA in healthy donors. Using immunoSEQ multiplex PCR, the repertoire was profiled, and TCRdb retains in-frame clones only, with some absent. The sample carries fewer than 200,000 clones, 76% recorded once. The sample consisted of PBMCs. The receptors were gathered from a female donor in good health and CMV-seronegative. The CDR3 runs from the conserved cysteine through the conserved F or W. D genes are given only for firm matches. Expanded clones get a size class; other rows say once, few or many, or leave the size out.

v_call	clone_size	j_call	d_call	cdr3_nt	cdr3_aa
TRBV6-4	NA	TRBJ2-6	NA	TGTGCCAGCAGTGACTCGTGGCGCCCTGGGGCCAACGGCCTGACTTTC	CASSDSWRPGANGLTF
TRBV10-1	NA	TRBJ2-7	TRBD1	TGCGCCAGCAAAAACTGGACAGGGAAATCTACCGAGCAGTACTTC	CASKNWTGKSTEQYF
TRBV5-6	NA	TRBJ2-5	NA	TGTGCCAGCAGTTATTTGAGAACCCAGTACTTC	CASSYLRTQYF
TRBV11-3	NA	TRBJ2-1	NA	TGTGCCAGCAGCACTCGACAGTTCAATGAGCAGTTCTTC	CASSTRQFNEQFF
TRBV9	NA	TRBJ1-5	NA	TGTGCCAGCAGCACCGGAGGGGGGGGTAGCAATCAGCCCCAGCATTTT	CASSTGGGGSNQPQHF
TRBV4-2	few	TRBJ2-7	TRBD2	TGTGCCAGCAGCCAAGATCGGGCAGCGGGGGGCAACGAGCAGTACTTC	CASSQDRAAGGNEQYF
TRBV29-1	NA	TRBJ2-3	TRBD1	TGCAGCATAAACGGACGTAGGACAGGGATGGATACGCAGTATTTT	CSINGRRTGMDTQYF
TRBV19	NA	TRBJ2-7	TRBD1	TGTGCCAGTAGCCACGGACAGGTTAGCTCCTACGAGCAGTACTTC	CASSHGQVSSYEQYF
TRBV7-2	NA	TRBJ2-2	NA	TGTGCCAGCAGCCCCCACCCGACTAGTTGGAACACCGGGGAGCTGTTTTTT	CASSPHPTSWNTGELFF
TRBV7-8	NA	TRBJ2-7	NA	TGTGCCAGCAGCTTCCGGGAAAACGAGCAGTACTTC	CASSFRENEQYF
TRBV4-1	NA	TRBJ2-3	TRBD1	TGCGCCAGCAGCCAACAGGGGGCTCGGAGCACAGATACGCAGTATTTT	CASSQQGARSTDTQYF
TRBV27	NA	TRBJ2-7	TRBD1	TGTGCCAGCAGTTTGACAGGGGGTTTGTACGAGCAGTACTTC	CASSLTGGLYEQYF
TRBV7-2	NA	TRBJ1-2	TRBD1	TGTGCCAGCAGCCAGCTCCGGGGACAGGGGCCCCGTTATGGCTACACCTTC	CASSQLRGQGPRYGYTF
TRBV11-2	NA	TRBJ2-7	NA	TGTGCCAGCAGCCCCGGACAAGCGACCTACGAGCAGTACTTC	CASSPGQATYEQYF
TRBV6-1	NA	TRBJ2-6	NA	TGTGCCAGCAGTGCCCAACATGAGGCCAACGTCCTGACTTTC	CASSAQHEANVLTF
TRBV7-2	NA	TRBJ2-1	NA	TGTGCCAGCAGCTTAGCCGCTAGCGATAATGAGCAGTTCTTC	CASSLAASDNEQFF
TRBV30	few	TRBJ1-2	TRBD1	TGTGCCTGGAGGACCGGGACAGGCGGCTATGGCTACACCTTC	CAWRTGTGGYGYTF
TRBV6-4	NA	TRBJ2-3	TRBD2	TGTGCCAGCAGGGGCAATAGCGGGGGGTGGGGAGATACGCAGTATTTT	CASRGNSGGWGDTQYF
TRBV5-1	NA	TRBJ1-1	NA	TGCGCCAGCAGCTTGGGGCCAAGGGGCACTGAAGCTTTCTTT	CASSLGPRGTEAFF
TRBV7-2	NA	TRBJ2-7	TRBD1	TGTGCCAGCAGTATGGGACAGGAATACAACGAGCAGTACTTC	CASSMGQEYNEQYF
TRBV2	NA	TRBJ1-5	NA	TGTGCCAGCAGTGTGGGGACTGATAGCAATCAGCCCCAGCATTTT	CASSVGTDSNQPQHF
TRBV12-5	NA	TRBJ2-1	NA	TGTGCTAGTGGTTTGCCCCAGGGGAGGCAGTTCTTC	CASGLPQGRQFF
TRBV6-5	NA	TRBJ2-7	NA	TGTGCCAGCAGTTACTCGACAGCTTACTACGAGCAGTACTTC	CASSYSTAYYEQYF
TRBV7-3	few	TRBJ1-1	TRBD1	TGTGCCAGCAGCTCACAGGGGTCGAACACTGAAGCTTTCTTT	CASSSQGSNTEAFF
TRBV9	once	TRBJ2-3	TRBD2	TGTGCCAGCAGCCCAGGACTAGCGGGGGCGTTAGGGCAGTATTTT	CASSPGLAGALGQYF
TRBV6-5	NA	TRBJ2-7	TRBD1	TGTGCCAGCAGTTACCGGACAGGGGACGAGCAGTACTTC	CASSYRTGDEQYF